The sequence of this T cell receptor beta chain was determined in a study of control samples from healthy donors and cancer patients. Method: immunoSEQ multiplex PCR; TCRdb's copy keeps in-frame clones and lacks some. The sample lists around 99,000 clones, roughly nine tenths occurring once. This CDR3 comprises 13 residues. Germline V gene lookup returns CDR1 LNHDA and CDR2 SQIVND (reference sequence). V was trimmed by 4 bases and J by 9 bases, leaving 13 bases between them. This TCR was sampled from a human donor in good health. The donor label of this sample is uncertain. The chain is built from TRBV19 and TRBJ1-5; tentatively, D is TRBD1 (5 bases). Sequencing was performed on blood. CDR3 amino acids: CASSNQGIPPQHF. The CDR3 bases are TGTGCCAGTAGTAACCAGGGAATTCCGCCCCAGCATTTT. Full variable domain (remainder filled in from reference TRBV19 and TRBJ1-5): DGGITQSPKYLFRKEGQNVTLSCEQNLNHDAMYWYRQDPGQGLRLIYYSQIVNDFQKGDIAEGYSVSREKKESFPLTVTSAQKNPTAFYLCASSNQGIPPQHFGDGTRLSIL.